This TCR beta chain was sequenced for a study of blood T cell repertoires in COVID-19. Study details: From T cells, B-cell-depleted T cells, or PBMCs came the material, which was cDNA or gDNA.

Method: immunoSEQ multiplex PCR; TCRdb's copy keeps in-frame clones and lacks some. The sample shows roughly 140,000 clones, roughly 80% of them seen only once. V lost 3 bases and J lost 1; bases outside the gene matches: 6. Germline V CDR1 and CDR2: DFQATT, SNEGSKA (reference sequence). The CDR3 has 14 residues. The sample consisted of PBMCs or T cells enriched from blood (not recorded which). The gene calls are TRBV20-1 and TRBJ2-7; 7 nucleotides match TRBD1. This TCR derives from a woman aged 18-35 years who had been exposed to COVID-19. CDR3 in amino acids: CSASLRDRSYEQYF. DNA of the CDR3: TGCAGTGCTAGTCTCCGGGACAGATCCTACGAGCAGTACTTC.